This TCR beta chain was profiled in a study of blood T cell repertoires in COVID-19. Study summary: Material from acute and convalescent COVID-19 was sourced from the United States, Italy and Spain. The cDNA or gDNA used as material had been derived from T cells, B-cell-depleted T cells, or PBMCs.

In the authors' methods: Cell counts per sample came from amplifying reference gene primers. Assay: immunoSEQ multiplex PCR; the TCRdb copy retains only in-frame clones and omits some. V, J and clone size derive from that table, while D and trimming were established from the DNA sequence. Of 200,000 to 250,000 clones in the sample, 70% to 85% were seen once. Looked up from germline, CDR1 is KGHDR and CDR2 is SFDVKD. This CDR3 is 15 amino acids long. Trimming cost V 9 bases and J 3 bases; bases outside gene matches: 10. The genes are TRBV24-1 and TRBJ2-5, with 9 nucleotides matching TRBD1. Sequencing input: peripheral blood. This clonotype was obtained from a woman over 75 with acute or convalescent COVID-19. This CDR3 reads CATGETGGVKETQYF. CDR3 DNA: TGTGCCACCGGAGAAACAGGGGGCGTTAAAGAGACCCAGTACTTC.